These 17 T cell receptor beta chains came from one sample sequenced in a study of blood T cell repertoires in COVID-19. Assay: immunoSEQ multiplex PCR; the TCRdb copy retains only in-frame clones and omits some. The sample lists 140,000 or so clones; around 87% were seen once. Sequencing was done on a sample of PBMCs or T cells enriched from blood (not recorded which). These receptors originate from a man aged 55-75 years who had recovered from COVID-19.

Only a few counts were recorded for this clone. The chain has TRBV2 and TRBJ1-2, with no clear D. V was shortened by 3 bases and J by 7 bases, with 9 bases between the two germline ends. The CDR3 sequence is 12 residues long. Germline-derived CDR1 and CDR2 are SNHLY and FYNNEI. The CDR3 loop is CASSERRAGYTF. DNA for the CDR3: TGTGCCAGCAGTGAGCGTAGAGCTGGCTACACCTTC.

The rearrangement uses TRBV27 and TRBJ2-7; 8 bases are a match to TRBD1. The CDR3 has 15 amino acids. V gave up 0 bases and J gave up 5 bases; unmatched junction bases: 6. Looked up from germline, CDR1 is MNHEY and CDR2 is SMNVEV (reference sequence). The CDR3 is CASSLSHQGAHEQYF. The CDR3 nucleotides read TGTGCCAGCAGTTTATCCCACCAGGGGGCCCACGAGCAGTACTTC.

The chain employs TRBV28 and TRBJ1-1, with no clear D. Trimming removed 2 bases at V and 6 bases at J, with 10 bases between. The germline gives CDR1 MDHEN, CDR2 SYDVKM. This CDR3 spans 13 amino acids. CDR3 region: CASSLGWAAEAFF. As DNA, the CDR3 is TGTGCCAGCAGTTTAGGTTGGGCAGCTGAAGCTTTCTTT.

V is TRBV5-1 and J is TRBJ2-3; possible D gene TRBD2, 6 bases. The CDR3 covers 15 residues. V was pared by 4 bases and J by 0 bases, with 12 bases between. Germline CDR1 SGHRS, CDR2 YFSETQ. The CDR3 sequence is CASSVTGTSTDTQYF. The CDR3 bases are TGCGCCAGCAGCGTTACCGGGACTAGCACAGATACGCAGTATTTT.

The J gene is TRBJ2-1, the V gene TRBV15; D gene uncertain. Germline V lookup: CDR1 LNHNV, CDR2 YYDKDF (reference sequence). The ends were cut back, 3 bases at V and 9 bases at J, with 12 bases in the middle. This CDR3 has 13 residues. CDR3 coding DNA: TGTGCCACCAGCAGCCTTTTTACGCGTGAGCAGTTCTTC. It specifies CATSSLFTREQFF.

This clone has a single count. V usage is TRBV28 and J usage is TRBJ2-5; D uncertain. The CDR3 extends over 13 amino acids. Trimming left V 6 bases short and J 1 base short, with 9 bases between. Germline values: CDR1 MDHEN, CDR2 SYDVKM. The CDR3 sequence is CASSQIIQETQYF. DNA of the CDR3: TGTGCCAGCAGCCAAATCATCCAAGAGACCCAGTACTTC.

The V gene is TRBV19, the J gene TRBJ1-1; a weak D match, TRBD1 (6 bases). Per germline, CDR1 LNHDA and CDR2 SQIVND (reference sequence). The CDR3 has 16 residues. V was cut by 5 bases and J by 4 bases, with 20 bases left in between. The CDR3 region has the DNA TGTGCCAGTAGTTCCACCCCCGGGACACGGGGCACTGAAGCTTTCTTT. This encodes CASSSTPGTRGTEAFF.

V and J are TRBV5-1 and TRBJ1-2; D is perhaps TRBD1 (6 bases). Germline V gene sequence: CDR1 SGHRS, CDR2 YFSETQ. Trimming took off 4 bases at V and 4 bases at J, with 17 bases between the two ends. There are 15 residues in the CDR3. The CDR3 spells CASSARDGGPYGYTF. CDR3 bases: TGCGCCAGCAGCGCCAGGGACGGGGGGCCCTATGGCTACACCTTC.

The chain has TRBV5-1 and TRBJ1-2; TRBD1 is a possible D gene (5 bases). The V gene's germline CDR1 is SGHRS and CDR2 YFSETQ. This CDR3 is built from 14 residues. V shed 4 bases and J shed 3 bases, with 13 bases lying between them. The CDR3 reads CASSPGGGDYGYTF. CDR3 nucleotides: TGCGCCAGCAGCCCCGGGGGGGGTGACTATGGCTACACCTTC.

This CDR3 is CASSQEAGVDEQYF. For the CDR3, the DNA is TGTGCCAGCAGCCAAGAAGCGGGAGTCGATGAGCAGTACTTC. The chain combines TRBV4-2 with TRBJ2-7; 8 bases line up with TRBD2. Germline CDR1 reads LGHNA; CDR2 reads YNFKEQ. V lost 0 bases, J lost 7 bases, and 5 bases stayed unmatched. The CDR3 totals 14 residues.

CDR3 protein: CASSVASSGLALGEQFF. The CDR3 nucleotides read TGTGCCAGCAGCGTGGCCAGCTCGGGACTAGCGCTCGGGGAGCAGTTCTTC. The rearrangement links TRBV9 to TRBJ2-1, with 10 bases identical to TRBD2. In germline, CDR1 is SGDLS, CDR2 YYNGEE. The J segment lost 10 bases and the V segment lost 2 bases, leaving 15 bases of the junction unmatched. The CDR3 spans 17 residues.

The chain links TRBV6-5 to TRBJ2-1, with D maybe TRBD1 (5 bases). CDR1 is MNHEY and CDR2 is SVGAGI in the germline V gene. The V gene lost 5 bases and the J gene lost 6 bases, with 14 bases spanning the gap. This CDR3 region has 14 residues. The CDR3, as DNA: TGTGCCAGCAGTCTTGACTTAGGGGTCAATGAGCAGTTCTTC. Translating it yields CASSLDLGVNEQFF.

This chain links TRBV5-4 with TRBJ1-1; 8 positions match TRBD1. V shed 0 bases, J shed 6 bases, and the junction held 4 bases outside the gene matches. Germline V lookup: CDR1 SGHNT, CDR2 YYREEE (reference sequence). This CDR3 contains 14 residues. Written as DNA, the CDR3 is TGTGCCAGCAGCTTGGGGACAGGGAGAGCTGAAGCTTTCTTT. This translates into CASSLGTGRAEAFF.

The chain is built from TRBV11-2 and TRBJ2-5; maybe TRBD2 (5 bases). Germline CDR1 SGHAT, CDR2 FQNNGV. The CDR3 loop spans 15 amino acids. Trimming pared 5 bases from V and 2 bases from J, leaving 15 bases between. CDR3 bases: TGTGCCAGCAGCCCAGCGGCAAGGACTCAAGAGACCCAGTACTTC. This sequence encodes CASSPAARTQETQYF. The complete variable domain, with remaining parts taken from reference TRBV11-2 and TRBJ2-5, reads EAGVAQSPRYKIIEKRQSVAFWCNPISGHATLYWYQQILGQGPKLLIQFQNNGVVDDSQLPKDRFSAERLKGVDSTLKIQPAKLEDSAVYLCASSPAARTQETQYFGPGTRLLVL.

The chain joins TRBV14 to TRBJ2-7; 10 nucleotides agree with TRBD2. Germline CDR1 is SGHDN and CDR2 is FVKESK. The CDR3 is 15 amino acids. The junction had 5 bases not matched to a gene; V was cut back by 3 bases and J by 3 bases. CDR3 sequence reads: CASSQTSGSVYEQYF. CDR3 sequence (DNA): TGTGCCAGCAGCCAGACTAGCGGGTCGGTCTACGAGCAGTACTTC.

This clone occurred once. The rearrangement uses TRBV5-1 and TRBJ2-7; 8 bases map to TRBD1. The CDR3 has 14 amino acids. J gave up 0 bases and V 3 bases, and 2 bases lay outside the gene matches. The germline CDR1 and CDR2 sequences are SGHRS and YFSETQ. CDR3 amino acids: CASSSQGGSYEQYF. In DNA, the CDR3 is TGCGCCAGCAGCTCACAGGGGGGCTCCTACGAGCAGTACTTC.

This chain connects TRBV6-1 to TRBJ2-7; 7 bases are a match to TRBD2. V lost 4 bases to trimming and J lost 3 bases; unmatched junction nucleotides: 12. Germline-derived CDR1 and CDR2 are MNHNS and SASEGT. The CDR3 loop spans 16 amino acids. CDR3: CASSGARLASVYEQYF. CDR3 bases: TGTGCCAGCAGTGGGGCTCGACTAGCTTCGGTCTACGAGCAGTACTTC.